The entry that follows covers one T cell receptor beta chain sequence. Its antigen is not identified. The CDR3 loop spans 14 amino acids. V lost 6 bases to trimming and J lost 5 bases; unmatched junction nucleotides: 4. Per germline, CDR1 WSHSY and CDR2 SAAADI. The data were taken from a study of vaccination and CD4 T cells after COVID-19. Study-level information: Median time from COVID diagnosis to post-COVID sampling was 101 days (35 to 161). Sampling that followed vaccination took place a median about 71 days after dose two, within a range of 14 to 241. The authors gave control cultures a CEFX pool, an HIV-1 Nef pool, or no peptide.

Described treatment: approximately 9-day PBMC culture with coronavirus spike peptide pools or control peptides (ViraFEST assay). Fresh IL-2 medium replaced half the culture medium on days 3 and 7. An Oncomine TCR Beta short-read assay was used to sequence the DNA from cultured CD4+ T cells. One entry per CDR3 protein, called by TCRdb with MiXCR from the PCR reads. The table shows some 1,800 distinct CDR3 sequences, with about 70% occurring only once. The source material was CD4+ T cells from blood, cultured in vitro, sampled after SARS-CoV-2 vaccination. J is TRBJ2-1 and V is TRBV10-2; TRBD2 agrees at 10 bases. This receptor was taken from a human donor who had recovered from COVID-19. CDR3 sequence reads: CASRLAGVHNEQFF. The CDR3 DNA reads as TGCGCCAGCAGGCTAGCGGGGGTCCACAATGAGCAGTTCTTC.